The 27 T cell receptor beta chains below were found in one sample sequenced in a study of tumor-infiltrating lymphocytes in primary liver carcinoma. From around 520 ng of total RNA, TCR beta-specific cDNA was reverse-transcribed using a constant-region primer. Slightly modified ARM-PCR with three nested multiplex PCR rounds yielded TCR beta libraries. With TRBV1-TRBV30 forward primers and a C-beta reverse primer, the first two PCR rounds were run for roughly 10 cycles each. Using its own MiXCR run on the multiplex PCR reads, TCRdb lists one record per CDR3 protein. Of 180,000 or so distinct CDR3 sequences listed, 60% are singletons. The researchers obtained blood RNA from unsorted whole blood and also extracted germline DNA. Sequencing was carried out using peripheral blood. These receptors came from a man aged 40-50 years with primary liver carcinoma and hepatitis B virus infection.

V usage is TRBV20-1 and J usage is TRBJ2-2, with a tentative D call TRBD1 (6 bases). This CDR3 has 13 amino acids. Germline V CDR1 and CDR2: DFQATT, SNEGSKA (reference sequence). V dropped 5 bases and J dropped 2 bases, with 9 bases sitting between them. The CDR3 nucleotides are TGCAGTGCTTTACAGGGAAACACCGGGGAGCTGTTTTTT. Translated, it gives CSALQGNTGELFF.

V gene TRBV24-1 combines with J gene TRBJ2-3; TRBD2 matches 8 bases. CDR3 size: 15 residues. The V segment lost 4 bases and the J segment 8 bases; nucleotides outside the gene matches: 10. Germline CDR1 KGHDR, CDR2 SFDVKD. CDR3 nucleotide sequence: TGTGCCACCAGTGAGACTAGCGATCTTCAGGGTACGCAGTATTTT. Its translation: CATSETSDLQGTQYF.

Details on this clonotype: The CDR3 does not close with the conserved phenylalanine or tryptophan, likely indicating a read error. This sequence joins TRBV4-1 and TRBJ2-4; D could derive from TRBD1 or TRBD2 (5 bases each). Germline assignment: CDR1 MGHRA and CDR2 YSYEKL. V was pared by 1 base and J by 0 bases, with 19 bases between. The CDR3 runs 19 residues. The CDR3, as DNA: TGCGCCAGCAGCCAAGTGGGGGAAAGCCAATCTGTAGCCAAAAACATTCAGTACCTC. It yields the protein CASSQVGESQSVAKNIQYL.

V usage is TRBV12-3 or TRBV12-4 and J usage is TRBJ1-2; D may be TRBD1 (5 bases). This CDR3 is 14 amino acids long. V lost 4 bases and J lost 8, with 17 bases in between. CDR3 nucleotide sequence: TGTGCCAGCAGTTCGGGGCACTCGGAGGCCGGCTACACCTTC. This codes for CASSSGHSEAGYTF.

In the case of this clonotype: Germline and junction disagree at one end, which may indicate a read error. The chain employs TRBV12-3 or TRBV12-4 and TRBJ2-7; 10 nucleotides match TRBD2. This CDR3 comprises 13 residues. Here the CDR3 reads CASSQLAGYERYF. CDR3 sequence (DNA): TGTGCTAGCAGCCAACTAGCGGGATACGAGCGGTACTTC.

Concerning this clonotype: A single base separates this from a much larger clone, so it may be a read error. The chain links TRBV29-1 to TRBJ1-2, with no clear D. This CDR3 comprises 13 residues. Germline assignment: CDR1 SQVTM and CDR2 ANQGSEA. CDR3 protein: CSVEDRANYGYAF. The CDR3 nucleotides read TGCAGCGTTGAAGACAGAGCTAACTATGGCTACGCCTTC.

This chain links TRBV5-1 with TRBJ2-7; TRBD2 matches 12 bases. J was trimmed by 6 bases and V by 0 bases; bases with no gene match: 4. The V gene's germline CDR1 is SGHRS and CDR2 YFSETQ. CDR3 length: 15 residues. This CDR3 reads CASSLGASGRGEQYF. CDR3 in DNA: TGCGCCAGCAGCTTGGGAGCTAGCGGGAGGGGCGAGCAGTACTTC.

The chain uses TRBV29-1 and TRBJ1-1; D remains ambiguous. The V end was cut by 6 bases, the J end by 0 bases, with 11 bases between. In germline, CDR1 is SQVTM, CDR2 ANQGSEA. There are 13 residues in the CDR3. The CDR3 nucleotides read TGCAGCGTGACCGGGCCATTGAACACTGAAGCTTTCTTT. Amino acid sequence: CSVTGPLNTEAFF.

This sequence joins TRBV29-1 and TRBJ2-1; D gene unclear. The CDR3 spans 12 residues. The germline V gene encodes CDR1 SQVTM and CDR2 ANQGSEA. Trimming took 0 bases from V and 6 from J, leaving 6 bases between them. CDR3 amino acids: CSVEDRLNEQFF. In nucleotides, the CDR3 is TGCAGCGTTGAAGATCGGCTCAATGAGCAGTTCTTC.

The chain recombines TRBV6-5 with TRBJ1-4; D unclear. This CDR3 contains 15 residues. Looked up from germline, CDR1 is MNHEY and CDR2 is SVGAGI. V was trimmed by 0 bases and J by 4 bases, leaving 9 bases between them. The CDR3 region has the DNA TGTGCCAGCAGTTACTCTATGCAGTTTAATGAAAAACTGTTTTTT. Its translation is CASSYSMQFNEKLFF.

The chain joins TRBV6-1 to TRBJ2-3; D uncertain. V lost 6 bases and J 6 bases, leaving 10 bases between the germline ends. The germline CDR1 and CDR2 sequences are MNHNS and SASEGT. The CDR3 contains 12 residues. CDR3 in DNA: TGTGCCAGCAGCCTGACCATCGATACGCAGTATTTT. Encoded protein: CASSLTIDTQYF.

This clonotype has just one count. A read error may account for a junction end that differs from germline. The chain carries TRBV11-2 and TRBJ2-1; no reliable D call. The CDR3 has 12 amino acids. The germline V gene has CDR1 SGHAT and CDR2 FQNNGV. The CDR3 region is CAGRPEYNEQFF. As DNA, the CDR3 is TGTGCCGGCAGGCCTGAGTACAATGAGCAGTTCTTC. Together with reference TRBV11-2 and TRBJ2-1, the CDR3 gives the full variable domain: EAGVAQSPRYKIIEKRQSVAFWCNPISGHATLYWYQQILGQGPKLLIQFQNNGVVDDSQLPKDRFSAERLKGVDSTLKIQPAKLEDSAVYLCAGRPEYNEQFFGPGTRLTVL.

Points on this clonotype: A read error is possible here, since a much larger clone lies one base away. The conserved final phenylalanine or tryptophan is absent from the CDR3, which likely points to a read error. This chain uses TRBV11-2 with TRBJ2-5; D is undetermined. CDR1 and CDR2 from the germline V gene are SGHAT and FQNNGV. V shed 4 bases and J shed 5 bases, with 8 bases lying between them. CDR3 length: 12 amino acids. The CDR3 DNA is TGTGCCAGCAGCTCCTTAGGGGAGACCCAGTACTCC. This sequence encodes CASSSLGETQYS.

The genes are TRBV4-1 and TRBJ2-3; 14 nucleotides agree with TRBD2. The V segment lost 3 bases and the J segment 4 bases; nucleotides outside the gene matches: 12. This CDR3 comprises 19 residues. Germline V gene lookup returns CDR1 MGHRA and CDR2 YSYEKL. The CDR3 coding sequence is TGCGCCAGCAGCCACCGACTAGCGGGAGGGATCAGGAGGTCAGATACGCAGTATTTT. It encodes CASSHRLAGGIRRSDTQYF.

This chain connects TRBV6-6 to TRBJ2-3; TRBD2 is a possible D gene (5 bases). The CDR3 runs 16 residues. Germline V CDR1 and CDR2: MNHNY, SVGAGI (reference sequence). The ends were cut back, 0 bases at V and 7 bases at J, with 17 bases in the middle. CDR3 DNA: TGTGCCAGCAGTTACTCGAGAGGACTCGAACCACATACGCAGTATTTT. It specifies CASSYSRGLEPHTQYF.

Comments on this clonotype: The missing conserved phenylalanine or tryptophan at the end of this CDR3 makes a read error likely. It is unclear where the CDR3 begins or ends on the DNA, so no DNA is shown, and the CDR3 is as TCRdb lists it. This chain uses TRBV12-3 or TRBV12-4 with TRBJ1-1. The CDR3 is made up of 14 amino acids, end residues included. The CDR3 sequence is CASSLGRLNTEASS.

The chain uses TRBV13 and TRBJ2-5; 9 positions agree with TRBD2. V shed 0 bases, J shed 5 bases, and the junction held 10 bases outside the gene matches. Germline V CDR1 and CDR2: PRHDT, FYEKMQ (reference sequence). CDR3 size: 17 residues. The DNA for the CDR3 is TGTGCCAGCAGCTTAGGGTTTGCGGGAGGGCCCTCCGAGACCCAGTACTTC. It specifies CASSLGFAGGPSETQYF.

DNA for the CDR3: TGTGCCAGCATGGCGGTCTCAGGCACGGCTTACATTCAGTACTTC. The encoded protein is CASMAVSGTAYIQYF. This chain uses TRBV2 with TRBJ2-4, with D unresolved. Per germline, CDR1 SNHLY and CDR2 FYNNEI. The V and J ends lost 7 bases and 8 bases respectively, with 21 bases between them. This CDR3 has 15 residues.

For this clonotype: A read error may be the cause here, since a much bigger clone is one base away. The chain recombines TRBV4-1 with TRBJ2-7, with D maybe TRBD2 (6 bases). The ends were cut back, 1 base at V and 9 bases at J, with 16 bases in the middle. Looked up from germline, CDR1 is MGHRA and CDR2 is YSYEKL. The length of the CDR3 is 14 residues. CDR3 nucleotides: TGCGCCAGCAGCCAAGTAGGTCAGGTGGAGGGGCAGTACTTC. This encodes CASSQVGQVEGQYF.

The rearrangement joins TRBV5-5 to TRBJ2-7; 7 bases map to TRBD2. Looked up from germline, CDR1 is SGHKS and CDR2 is YYEKEE (reference sequence). The trim removed 6 bases at V and 5 bases at J, leaving 8 bases unmatched. The CDR3 has 13 residues. The CDR3 is CASMSGEVNEQYF. DNA of the CDR3: TGTGCCAGCATGAGCGGGGAGGTCAACGAGCAGTACTTC.

V gene TRBV28 combines with J gene TRBJ1-4, with 9 nucleotides matching TRBD1. CDR1 MDHEN and CDR2 SYDVKM come from the germline V gene. This CDR3 spans 15 amino acids. V gave up 5 bases and J gave up 8 bases; unmatched junction bases: 9. Written as DNA, the CDR3 is TGTGCCAGCAGTCCTGGGGGACAGGGAAGGGAAAAACTGTTTTTT. This encodes CASSPGGQGREKLFF.

A single count supports this clonotype. The chain has TRBV7-9 and TRBJ1-5; no firm D call. Germline V CDR1 and CDR2: SEHNR, FQNEAQ (reference sequence). CDR3 length equals 13 residues. Trimming pared 5 bases from V and 5 bases from J, leaving 10 bases between. CDR3 sequence: CASSQIEDQPQHF. For the CDR3, the DNA is TGTGCCAGCAGCCAGATTGAGGATCAGCCCCAGCATTTT.

This clonotype was counted between two and nine times. V is TRBV6-1 and J is TRBJ1-2; weak D call: TRBD1 (6 bases). The CDR3 loop spans 14 amino acids. Germline V gene lookup returns CDR1 MNHNS and CDR2 SASEGT. V shed 5 bases and J shed 4 bases, with 14 bases lying between them. This CDR3 is CASSPPGHLYGYTF. The DNA for the CDR3 is TGTGCCAGCAGTCCTCCGGGACACCTCTATGGCTACACCTTC.

This clonotype was observed a single time. The chain carries TRBV6-1 and TRBJ2-3; 7 positions agree with TRBD1. CDR3 length: 14 residues. J gave up 3 bases and V 7 bases, and 7 bases lay outside the gene matches. The germline V gene encodes CDR1 MNHNS and CDR2 SASEGT. CDR3 coding DNA: TGTGCCAGCACCCCCGACAGGGCAACAGATACGCAGTATTTT. Protein: CASTPDRATDTQYF.

This chain's CDR3 is CASSLYSGNYEQYF. The CDR3 DNA sequence: TGCGCCAGCAGCTTGTATTCTGGGAACTACGAGCAGTACTTC. V and J are TRBV5-1 and TRBJ2-7, with D hard to call. Germline V gene data show CDR1 as SGHRS and CDR2 as YFSETQ. Trimming shortened V by 1 base and J by 3 bases, and 11 bases separated the two germline ends. The CDR3 extends over 14 amino acids.

In regard to this clonotype: One base away lies a much larger clone, so this may be a sequencing read error. This rearrangement joins TRBV10-3 to TRBJ2-1; 7 nucleotides agree with TRBD1. CDR1 is ENHRY, CDR2 SYGVKD, per germline. The CDR3 runs 14 residues. Trimming at V came to 3 bases and at J to 8 bases, leaving 7 bases not matched to a gene. CDR3 coding DNA: TGTGCCATCAGTGAAAGGAGACAGGGAGATGAGCAGTTCTTC. The encoded protein is CAISERRQGDEQFF.

In its sample, this clonotype is medium-sized. The gene calls are TRBV11-2 and TRBJ2-1; TRBD2 aligns across 12 bases. J gave up 6 bases and V 3 bases, and 6 bases lay outside the gene matches. The germline V gene has CDR1 SGHAT and CDR2 FQNNGV. CDR3 length: 16 residues. CDR3 loop: CASSFRLAGDFNEQFF. The CDR3 DNA sequence: TGTGCCAGCAGCTTTCGACTAGCGGGAGATTTCAATGAGCAGTTCTTC.